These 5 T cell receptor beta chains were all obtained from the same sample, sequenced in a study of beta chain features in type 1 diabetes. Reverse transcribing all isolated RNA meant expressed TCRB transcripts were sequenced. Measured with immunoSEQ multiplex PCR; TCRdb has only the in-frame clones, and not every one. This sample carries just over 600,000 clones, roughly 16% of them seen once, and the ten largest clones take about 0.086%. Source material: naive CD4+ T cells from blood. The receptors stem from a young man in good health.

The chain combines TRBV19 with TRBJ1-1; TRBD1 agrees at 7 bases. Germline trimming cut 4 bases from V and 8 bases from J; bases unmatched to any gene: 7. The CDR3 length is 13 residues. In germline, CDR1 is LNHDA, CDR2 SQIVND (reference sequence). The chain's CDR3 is CASSKPTGKEAFF. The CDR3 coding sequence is TGTGCCAGTAGTAAACCGACAGGGAAGGAAGCTTTCTTT.

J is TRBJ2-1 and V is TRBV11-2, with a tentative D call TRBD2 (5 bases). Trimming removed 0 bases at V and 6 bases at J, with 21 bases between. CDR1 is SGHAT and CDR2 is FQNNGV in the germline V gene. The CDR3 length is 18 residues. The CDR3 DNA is TGTGCCAGCAGCTTAGATTGGAGGCTCCACCATCTTCTCAATGAGCAGTTCTTC. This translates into CASSLDWRLHHLLNEQFF.

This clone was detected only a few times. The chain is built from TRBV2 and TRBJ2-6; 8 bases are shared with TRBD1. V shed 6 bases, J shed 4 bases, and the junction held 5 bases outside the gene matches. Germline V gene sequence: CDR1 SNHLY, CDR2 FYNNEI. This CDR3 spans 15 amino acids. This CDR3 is CASRTDRAGANVLTF. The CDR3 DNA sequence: TGTGCCAGCAGGACGGACAGGGCCGGGGCCAACGTCCTGACTTTC. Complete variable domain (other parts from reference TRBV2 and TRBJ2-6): EPEVTQTPSHQVTQMGQEVILRCVPISNHLYFYWYRQILGQKVEFLVSFYNNEISEKSEIFDDQFSVERPDGSNFTLKIRSTKLEDSAMYFCASRTDRAGANVLTFGAGSRLTVL.

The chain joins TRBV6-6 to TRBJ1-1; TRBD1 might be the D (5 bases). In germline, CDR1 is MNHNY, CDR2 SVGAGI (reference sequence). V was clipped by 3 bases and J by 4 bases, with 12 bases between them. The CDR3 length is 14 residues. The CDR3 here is CASSYRGEGTEAFF. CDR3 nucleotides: TGTGCCAGCAGTTATCGGGGGGAGGGCACTGAAGCTTTCTTT.

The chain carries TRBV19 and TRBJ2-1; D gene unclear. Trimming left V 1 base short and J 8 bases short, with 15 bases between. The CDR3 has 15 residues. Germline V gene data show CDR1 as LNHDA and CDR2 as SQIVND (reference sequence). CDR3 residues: CASSIAARGNDEQFF. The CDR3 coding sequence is TGTGCCAGTAGTATAGCGGCTAGAGGTAACGATGAGCAGTTCTTC.